This T cell receptor (beta chain) was identified during a study of regulatory T cells in long-lasting Graves disease. Looking at the study overall: It was over 5 years of antithyroid drugs, with positive TSH receptor antibodies, that meant persistent Graves' disease.

Time point denoted: persistent/refractory GD, antithyroid drugs over 5 years with positive TRAb. TCR sequences were obtained from RNA taken from PBMCs. Findings and limits, study-wide: TRBV28, TRBJ1-2 and TRBJ2-5 were favored in persistent disease. For persistent Graves' patients, TCR diversity was lower than for newly diagnosed ones.

The table lists this clonotype with a few counts. Its antigen is not identified. This CDR3 spans 13 amino acids. Trimming took 2 bases from V and 8 from J, leaving 10 bases between them. Researchers made TCR beta libraries by using iRepertoire HTBI primers and running Arm-PCR on CDR3 regions. Each CDR3 protein gets one entry after TCRdb re-called the multiplex PCR reads with MiXCR. The sample holds 500,000 to 800,000 distinct CDR3 sequences, 30% seen once. This chain uses TRBV12-3 or TRBV12-4 with TRBJ1-5; no reliable D call. The receptor comes from a female donor with Graves disease. Sequenced material: peripheral blood mononuclear cells (PBMCs), taken when the disease was refractory, from a patient treated with antithyroid drugs. CDR3 amino acids: CASSLRPLEPQHF. The CDR3 coding sequence is TGTGCCAGCAGTTTAAGGCCCCTGGAGCCCCAGCATTTT.